Described below is a single T cell receptor (beta chain) sequence and its context. Measured with immunoSEQ multiplex PCR; TCRdb has only the in-frame clones, and not every one. The sample yields approximately 98,000 clones, 84% seen once. CDR1 MDHEN and CDR2 SYDVKM come from the germline V gene. The CDR3 is 14 amino acids. V dropped 7 bases and J dropped 2 bases, with 15 bases sitting between them. The data stem from a study of OX40 agonist ivuxolimab in advanced cancers. The receptor's source is an adult with an advanced solid tumor such as melanoma, head and neck, liver or kidney cancer. The sample in question was CD4+ or CD8+ T cells sorted from blood, obtained in a trial of the OX40 agonist ivuxolimab. The chain is built from TRBV28 and TRBJ2-7, with a possible D match to TRBD1 (5 bases). The CDR3 reads CASNAGSFPYEQYF. The CDR3 DNA sequence: TGTGCCAGCAACGCAGGGTCCTTCCCCTACGAGCAGTACTTC.